Listed below are T cell receptor beta chains from one sample, sequenced in a study of blood T cells in healthy people across ages. TCRdb re-analysed the 5' RACE reads in MiXCR, keeping a single row per CDR3 protein. Of almost 800,000 distinct CDR3 sequences in the sample, 58% were seen once. Sequenced input: blood. The receptors shown here come from a man younger than 40 in good health. CDR3s include the opening cysteine and the closing phenylalanine or tryptophan. The D gene is left open where the match is weak. Rows may omit the clone size; those that give it use once, few, many or a size class.

clone_size,v_call,d_call,j_call,cdr3_nt,cdr3_aa
.,TRBV18,.,TRBJ2-5,TGTGCCAGCTCACCCCAACAGGACAGCTTAGAGACCCAGTACTTC,CASSPQQDSLETQYF
.,TRBV7-2,.,TRBJ2-1,TGTGCCAGCAGCACCGACCCATACAATGAGCAGTTCTTC,CASSTDPYNEQFF
once,TRBV5-1,TRBD1,TRBJ2-7,TGCGCCAGCAGCACTGGGACAGGGCTCGCCGAGCAGTACTTC,CASSTGTGLAEQYF
.,TRBV3-1,.,TRBJ1-2,TGTGCCAGCAGCCACCGGGTTCCTCTCCAAGTCCGCTATGGCTACACCTTC,CASSHRVPLQVRYGYTF
few,TRBV20-1,TRBD2,TRBJ2-7,TGCAGTGCTAGAGCATCTTCGGGACTAGCGGGGCGCGAGCAGTACTTC,CSARASSGLAGREQYF
.,TRBV2,.,TRBJ2-5,TGTGCCAGCACCCCTGAAGAGACCCAGTACTTC,CASTPEETQYF
.,TRBV7-8,TRBD1,TRBJ2-7,TGTGCCAGCAACCGCGGACAGGGGATCTACGAGCAGTACTTC,CASNRGQGIYEQYF
.,TRBV2,.,TRBJ2-7,TGTGCCAGCTCACGTCGGGTTTATGAGCAGTACTTC,CASSRRVYEQYF
.,TRBV9,.,TRBJ2-7,TGTGCCAGCAGCGTAACCGACAGCTTGTTGGGGGAGCAGTACTTC,CASSVTDSLLGEQYF
.,TRBV6-5,.,TRBJ2-6,TGTGCCAGCAGCAGGGTGATCTCTGGGGCCAACGTCCTGACTTTC,CASSRVISGANVLTF
.,TRBV2,.,TRBJ2-2,TGTGCCAGCAGTGTCTACAGCCCCACCGGGGAGCTGTTTTTT,CASSVYSPTGELFF
.,TRBV12-3/TRBV12-4,TRBD2,TRBJ2-5,TGTGCCAGCAGTGTCGGTAGCGGGAGAGGTGAGCAGTACTTC,CASSVGSGRGEQYF
.,TRBV25-1,TRBD1,TRBJ1-2,TGTGCCAGCAGTGACCTCAGGACAGGACAGGGGAACTATGGCTACACCTTC,CASSDLRTGQGNYGYTF
once,TRBV27,.,TRBJ1-2,TGTGCCAGCAGTTACAGGGCCCAAAACTATGGCTACACCTTC,CASSYRAQNYGYTF
.,TRBV11-2,TRBD1,TRBJ2-7,TGTGCCAGCAGCCAGGACAGGGTAGCCTACGAGCAGTACTTC,CASSQDRVAYEQYF
few,TRBV29-1,TRBD1,TRBJ1-4,TGCAGCGTTGGGACAGGGAACGGTGAACTGTTTTTT,CSVGTGNGELFF
.,TRBV7-2,TRBD2,TRBJ2-7,TGTGCCAGCAGCCTACTAGCGGAATCAACCTACGAGCAGTACTTC,CASSLLAESTYEQYF
.,TRBV20-1,TRBD2,TRBJ2-1,TGCAGTGCTAGAGCTATATCGGCCCTAGCGGGGTATGAGCAGTTCTTC,CSARAISALAGYEQFF
.,TRBV4-2,.,TRBJ2-1,TGTGCCAGCAGCCACCCGCTAGTGGGGGAGACGTCGGATGAGCAGTTCTTC,CASSHPLVGETSDEQFF
few,TRBV9,TRBD2,TRBJ2-4,TGTGCCAGCAGCGTAGCACCTAACGGGGGGTCCAAAAACATTCAGTACTTC,CASSVAPNGGSKNIQYF
.,TRBV13,.,TRBJ2-3,TGTGCCAGCTCAAATGCCGCAGATACGCAGTATTTT,CASSNAADTQYF
.,TRBV20-1,.,TRBJ2-3,TGCAGTGCTAGAGTCCTAGGCCTTAATACGCAGTATTTT,CSARVLGLNTQYF
.,TRBV12-3/TRBV12-4,.,TRBJ2-1,TGTGCCAGCAGCCCTTGGGGACGAGGCAATGAGCAGTTCTTC,CASSPWGRGNEQFF
few,TRBV20-1,.,TRBJ2-4,TGCAGTGCTAGAGAAGGGCCCTTTCAGTACTTC,CSAREGPFQYF
.,TRBV7-2,.,TRBJ2-5,TGTGCCAGCAGCTCACAGGGCCGGTGGGGCGGGACCTCCTACAATGAGCAGTACTTC,CASSSQGRWGGTSYNEQYF
.,TRBV3-1,.,TRBJ1-5,TGTGCCAGCAGCCACGGGACCTTAATGCCCCAGCATTTT,CASSHGTLMPQHF
.,TRBV5-1,TRBD2,TRBJ2-7,TGCGCCAGCAGCCCGGCGACTAGCGGCGCCTACGAGCAGTACTTC,CASSPATSGAYEQYF
.,TRBV19,TRBD1,TRBJ2-5,TGTGCCAGTAGTCCCCTCCACAGGGGGCCTGAGACCCAGTACTTC,CASSPLHRGPETQYF
.,TRBV2,.,TRBJ2-5,TGTGCCAGCGAACTTGCAGAGACCCAGTACTTC,CASELAETQYF
.,TRBV4-1,TRBD2,TRBJ2-1,TGCGCCAGCAGCCTAAGCGGGAGGGTTGATGAGCAGTTCTTC,CASSLSGRVDEQFF
.,TRBV7-9,TRBD1,TRBJ2-7,TGTGCCAGCAGCCTCGGGACAGGATTCGAGCAGTACTTC,CASSLGTGFEQYF
.,TRBV7-2,.,TRBJ2-3,TGTGCCAGCAGCCCCATTGACACCTACCCAGATACGCAGTATTTT,CASSPIDTYPDTQYF
.,TRBV6-5,TRBD2,TRBJ2-1,TGTGCCAGCAGTTCCAGACGAGCGGGAGGGTATGAGCAGTTCTTC,CASSSRRAGGYEQFF
.,TRBV28,.,TRBJ2-3,TGTGCCAGCATGACCCCTTCGGGAGATACGCAGTATTTT,CASMTPSGDTQYF
many,TRBV7-8,TRBD1,TRBJ2-1,TGTGCCAGCCGCGCGGCGAACAGGGGGCCGGATGAGCAGTTCTTC,CASRAANRGPDEQFF
.,TRBV3-1,.,TRBJ2-3,TGTGCCAGCAGCCCCGGTATAGCGAGAGATACGCAGTATTTT,CASSPGIARDTQYF
.,TRBV25-1,.,TRBJ1-6,TGTGCCAGCAGTCGGACGGTTGGGTCACCCCTCCACTTT,CASSRTVGSPLHF
once,TRBV7-2,TRBD2,TRBJ2-5,TGTGCCAGCAGCTTATTCCGGACTAGCGCTCAAGAGACCCAGTACTTC,CASSLFRTSAQETQYF
once,TRBV15,TRBD2,TRBJ2-1,TGTGCCACCAGTGCCCTAGCGGGAGCGAGCAATGAGCGGTTCTTC,CATSALAGASNERFF
.,TRBV28,TRBD1,TRBJ2-7,TGTGCCAGCAAACCGGACAGGGTCCACGAGCAGTACTTC,CASKPDRVHEQYF
.,TRBV20-1,.,TRBJ1-1,TGCAGTGCACAACTGACAGGCCTGAACACTGAAGCTTTCTTT,CSAQLTGLNTEAFF
.,TRBV19,.,TRBJ2-1,TGTGCCAGTAGTATAGGGGACGGTAGCTCCTACAATGAGCAGTTCTTC,CASSIGDGSSYNEQFF
.,TRBV20-1,TRBD2,TRBJ2-1,TGCAGTGCGTTAGGACTAGCGGCGATTTTTTACAATGAGCAGTTCTTC,CSALGLAAIFYNEQFF
.,TRBV10-2,TRBD1,TRBJ2-7,TGCGCCAGCGAGACAGGGCGCGAGCAGTACTTC,CASETGREQYF
.,TRBV4-2,TRBD2,TRBJ2-7,TGTGCCAGCAGCCAGGGACTAGCGCTGGACGAGCAGTACTTC,CASSQGLALDEQYF
.,TRBV6-2/TRBV6-3,TRBD2,TRBJ2-1,TGTGCCACCCAAGGGACTAGCGGCTACAATGAGCAGTTCTTC,CATQGTSGYNEQFF
.,TRBV29-1,TRBD1,TRBJ2-7,TGCAGCGTTGAAAGTCGGGGGACAGGGACCTACGAGCAGTACTTC,CSVESRGTGTYEQYF
few,TRBV7-2,TRBD2,TRBJ2-5,TGTGCCAGCAGCTTAGAGCTACGCGGGGGGGGCCAGGGAGAGACCCAGTACTTC,CASSLELRGGGQGETQYF